One sample yielded the 25 T cell receptor beta chains listed below, sequenced in a study of blood T cell repertoires in COVID-19. Some clones are missing from TCRdb's copy, which holds only in-frame ones; the method was immunoSEQ multiplex PCR. The sample has fewer than 200,000 clones, approximately 89% seen once. Sequenced: peripheral blood. All receptors derive from a woman in her sixties with acute or convalescent COVID-19.

The chain carries TRBV14 and TRBJ1-4; tentatively, D is TRBD1 (5 bases). The CDR3 length is 14 residues. The V end lost 0 bases, the J end lost 5 bases, and 7 bases lay between the germline ends. Per germline, CDR1 SGHDN and CDR2 FVKESK. The CDR3 region is CASSQDHRNEKLFF. CDR3 sequence (DNA): TGTGCCAGCAGCCAAGATCACAGGAATGAAAAACTGTTTTTT.

This clone was observed a few times. This chain connects TRBV5-1 to TRBJ1-6, with D possibly being TRBD1 (5 bases). Trimming shortened V by 4 bases and J by 9 bases, and 11 bases separated the two germline ends. The CDR3 consists of 13 residues. Germline CDR1 SGHRS, CDR2 YFSETQ. The CDR3 region has the DNA TGCGCCAGCAGCCCCGTAAGGGGTTCACCCCTCCACTTT. This gives the protein CASSPVRGSPLHF.

Written as DNA, the CDR3 is TGTGCCAGCAGCCTCAGTCCGGGGGAGGGGGCCAACGTCCTGACTTTC. It encodes CASSLSPGEGANVLTF. The genes are TRBV7-9 and TRBJ2-6; TRBD2 might be the D (6 bases). Deletions cut 5 bases from V and 4 bases from J, with 15 bases between. The CDR3 is 16 residues long. The germline gives CDR1 SEHNR, CDR2 FQNEAQ (reference sequence).

J is TRBJ1-3 and V is TRBV15; 7 bases fit TRBD1. The CDR3 sequence is 16 residues long. Germline lookup yields CDR1 LNHNV and CDR2 YYDKDF (reference sequence). J lost 3 bases, V lost 5 bases, and 10 bases had no gene match. CDR3 nucleotide sequence: TGTGCCACCAGCTCAGGGGGGTCAGGACATGGAAACACCATATATTTT. Its protein product is CATSSGGSGHGNTIYF. Based on the CDR3 plus reference TRBV15 and TRBJ1-3, the full variable domain is DAMVIQNPRYQVTQFGKPVTLSCSQTLNHNVMYWYQQKSSQAPKLLFHYYDKDFNNEADTPDNFQSRRPNTSFCFLDIRSPGLGDTAMYLCATSSGGSGHGNTIYFGEGSWLTVV.

This sequence joins TRBV30 and TRBJ1-2; tentatively, D is TRBD1 (5 bases). Germline CDR1 is GTSNPN and CDR2 is SVGIG (reference sequence). The CDR3 spans 16 residues. V lost 0 bases, J lost 8 bases, and 22 bases lay in between. This chain's CDR3 is CAWSVRGTGGFGGYTF. The CDR3 region has the DNA TGTGCCTGGAGTGTAAGGGGTACCGGGGGTTTTGGCGGCTACACCTTC.

This chain links TRBV2 with TRBJ1-6; D unclear. Trimming cost V 6 bases and J 9 bases, with 12 bases left between them. The CDR3 is made up of 13 amino acids. The germline CDR1 and CDR2 sequences are SNHLY and FYNNEI. The CDR3 DNA is TGTGCCAGCAGCCCGAATAGCCCTTCACCCCTCCACTTT. Amino acid sequence: CASSPNSPSPLHF.

The rearrangement links TRBV18 to TRBJ1-1; TRBD1 agrees at 7 bases. The CDR3 consists of 14 residues. V lost 6 bases and J lost 5; bases outside the gene matches: 9. Germline CDR1 reads KGHSH; CDR2 reads LQKENI. The CDR3 here is CASSPTGSGTEAFF. The CDR3 DNA sequence: TGTGCCAGCTCCCCGACAGGGTCTGGAACTGAAGCTTTCTTT. The whole variable domain, filled in from reference TRBV18 and TRBJ1-1, reads NAGVMQNPRHLVRRRGQEARLRCSPMKGHSHVYWYRQLPEEGLKFMVYLQKENIIDESGMPKERFSAEFPKEGPSILRIQQVVRGDSAAYFCASSPTGSGTEAFFGQGTRLTVV.

Points on this clone: This sample includes further DNA sequences coding for the same CDR3. This chain joins TRBV20-1 and TRBJ1-2; 8 bases map to TRBD1. Trimming cost V 6 bases and J 8 bases; bases outside gene matches: 2. This CDR3 has 10 amino acids. CDR1 and CDR2 from the germline V gene are DFQATT and SNEGSKA (reference sequence). CDR3 region: CSAGQGGYTF. The CDR3 DNA is TGCAGTGCCGGACAGGGCGGCTACACCTTC.

The chain carries TRBV28 and TRBJ2-1; 10 bases line up with TRBD2. The CDR3 spans 15 residues. Germline V CDR1 and CDR2: MDHEN, SYDVKM. J lost 7 bases, V lost 4 bases, and 7 bases had no gene match. The CDR3 nucleotides read TGTGCCAGCAGTTCACTAGCGGGACTCAGGAATGAGCAGTTCTTC. The encoded protein is CASSSLAGLRNEQFF.

The genes are TRBV7-9 and TRBJ2-1, with 11 bases aligning to TRBD2. This CDR3 has 16 residues. Germline V gene lookup returns CDR1 SEHNR and CDR2 FQNEAQ (reference sequence). With 4 bases clipped from V and 1 base from J, the junction kept 3 bases outside the gene matches. This chain's CDR3 is CASSSPSGRSYNEQFF. The CDR3 bases are TGTGCCAGCAGCTCCCCTAGCGGGAGGTCCTACAATGAGCAGTTCTTC.

The CDR3 DNA follows: TGTGCCACCAGTGAGCAGGGGTCTGGCAATCAGCCCCAGCATTTT. It is translated as CATSEQGSGNQPQHF. The rearrangement links TRBV24-1 to TRBJ1-5, with a possible D match to TRBD1 (6 bases). The CDR3 is 15 residues long. The ends were cut back, 4 bases at V and 2 bases at J, with 11 bases in the middle. Germline values: CDR1 KGHDR, CDR2 SFDVKD.

The rearrangement links TRBV14 to TRBJ2-1; 11 bases align to TRBD1. The junction had 1 base not matched to a gene; V was cut back by 0 bases and J by 6 bases. From germline, CDR1 is SGHDN and CDR2 FVKESK. The CDR3 runs 15 residues. The CDR3 DNA follows: TGTGCCAGCAGCCAAGACGGGACAGGGGGCAATGAGCAGTTCTTC. Amino acids: CASSQDGTGGNEQFF.

This sequence joins TRBV9 and TRBJ1-1, with TRBD1 matching 8 bases. CDR1 and CDR2 from the germline V gene are SGDLS and YYNGEE. The CDR3 runs 17 residues. Trimming cost V 0 bases and J 0 bases; bases outside gene matches: 7. The CDR3 loop is CASSVGGQAGLNTEAFF. As DNA, the CDR3 is TGTGCCAGCAGCGTAGGGGGACAGGCGGGTTTGAACACTGAAGCTTTCTTT.

This clone occurred a few times. The V and J genes are TRBV7-3 and TRBJ1-2; TRBD1 matches at 8 bases. Germline V lookup: CDR1 SGHTA, CDR2 FQGTGA. V trimming: 4 bases; J trimming: 4 bases; junction bases outside the gene matches: 5. CDR3 length: 14 amino acids. The CDR3 is CASSSGQGLYGYTF. The CDR3 nucleotides read TGTGCCAGCAGCTCCGGACAGGGCCTCTATGGCTACACCTTC.

The chain joins TRBV5-6 to TRBJ1-2, with TRBD1 matching 8 bases. J gave up 6 bases and V 2 bases, and 9 bases lay outside the gene matches. The CDR3 length is 15 residues. The V gene's germline CDR1 is SGHDT and CDR2 YYEEEE. The CDR3 nucleotides read TGTGCCAGCAGCTTCGGGGCCGGGACAGGAGATGGCTACACCTTC. As protein: CASSFGAGTGDGYTF.

In this sample, this clone turned up a few times. The genes are TRBV21-1 and TRBJ2-1; the table calls TRBD2, which could not be checked here. TRBV21-1 is a pseudogene locus. The CDR3 loop spans 14 amino acids. The CDR3: CASSARGLYNEQFF. DNA for the CDR3: TGTGCCAGCAGCGCCCGGGGTTTGTACAATGAGCAGTTCTTC.

This chain connects TRBV5-1 to TRBJ1-1; D call uncertain. The germline gives CDR1 SGHRS, CDR2 YFSETQ. The CDR3 is 12 amino acids. V lost 0 bases to trimming and J lost 4 bases, with 4 bases between them. Written as DNA, the CDR3 is TGCGCCAGCAGCTTGGTCTCCACTGAAGCTTTCTTT. It encodes CASSLVSTEAFF.

Comment on this clone: Sequence at one end of the junction differs from germline and may be a read error. V and J are TRBV7-7 and TRBJ2-5; 7 positions agree with TRBD2. The CDR3 has 15 amino acids. Germline V gene sequence: CDR1 SSHAT, CDR2 FNYEAQ (reference sequence). This CDR3 is CASSSGRGSLETQYF. The CDR3 DNA reads TGTGCTAGCAGCTCAGGCCGCGGGAGTTTGGAGACCCAGTACTTC. The full variable domain, rest sourced from reference TRBV7-7 and TRBJ2-5, is GAGVSQSPRYKVTKRGQDVTLRCDPISSHATLYWYQQALGQGPEFLTYFNYEAQPDKSGLPSDRFSAERPEGSISTLTIQRTEQRDSAMYRCASSSGRGSLETQYFGPGTRLLVL.

This CDR3 is CASSQEQGGNQPQHF. The CDR3 DNA sequence: TGTGCCAGCAGCCAAGAACAGGGTGGCAATCAGCCCCAGCATTTT. The chain combines TRBV3-1 (or the pseudogene TRBV3-2) with TRBJ1-5; tentative D call: TRBD1 (6 bases). The CDR3 is made up of 15 amino acids. V was cut by 0 bases and J by 2 bases, with 8 bases left in between. CDR1 LGHDT and CDR2 YNNKEL come from the germline V gene (reference sequence).

This sequence joins TRBV7-9 and TRBJ2-1; 7 bases match TRBD1. Losses at the gene ends were 4 bases for V and 3 bases for J; bases not matched to a gene: 3. This CDR3 region has 14 residues. Germline assignment: CDR1 SEHNR and CDR2 FQNEAQ (reference sequence). CDR3 nucleotides: TGTGCCAGCAGCTCCAACAGGGGCTACAATGAGCAGTTCTTC. It specifies CASSSNRGYNEQFF. Based on the CDR3 plus reference TRBV7-9 and TRBJ2-1, the full variable domain is DTGVSQNPRHKITKRGQNVTFRCDPISEHNRLYWYRQTLGQGPEFLTYFQNEAQLEKSRLLSDRFSAERPKGSFSTLEIQRTEQGDSAMYLCASSSNRGYNEQFFGPGTRLTVL.

The genes are TRBV28 and TRBJ1-2; D is unclear. The CDR3 is 15 residues long. Germline V CDR1 and CDR2: MDHEN, SYDVKM. V gave up 5 bases and J gave up 4 bases, with 17 bases separating them. Written as DNA, the CDR3 is TGTGCCAGCAGTCCCAGTATGGGCACAAGCTATGGCTACACCTTC. Protein product: CASSPSMGTSYGYTF.

The chain links TRBV30 to TRBJ1-5; TRBD1 is a possible D gene (5 bases). The CDR3 runs to 13 residues. Trimming left V 0 bases short and J 7 bases short, with 10 bases between. The germline CDR1 and CDR2 sequences are GTSNPN and SVGIG (reference sequence). CDR3 sequence: CAWSVAWGQPQHF. Written as DNA, the CDR3 is TGTGCCTGGAGTGTAGCCTGGGGCCAGCCCCAGCATTTT.

This clone was observed a single time. The chain has TRBV5-1 and TRBJ2-2, with D maybe TRBD1 (5 bases). Between the trimmed V and J ends, which lost 4 bases and 5 bases, there was a span of 12 bases. The germline V gene has CDR1 SGHRS and CDR2 YFSETQ. This CDR3 has 14 residues. CDR3 protein: CASSLRQTTGELFF. For the CDR3, the DNA is TGCGCCAGCAGCCTCAGACAGACGACCGGGGAGCTGTTTTTT.

CDR3 coding DNA: TGTGCCAGCAGTGATTGGGACAGACGTGGGAAGGGCTACACCTTC. Translating it yields CASSDWDRRGKGYTF. This chain connects TRBV25-1 to TRBJ1-2; TRBD1 matches 7 bases. The CDR3 runs 15 residues. Germline CDR1 reads MGHDK; CDR2 reads SYGVNS. V lost 3 bases and J lost 8; bases outside the gene matches: 12.

This clone was seen just once. The rearrangement links TRBV19 to TRBJ1-1; D is possibly TRBD1 (6 bases). Trimming cost V 3 bases and J 1 base, with 15 bases left between them. CDR1 and CDR2 (germline): LNHDA, SQIVND (reference sequence). The CDR3 is 16 residues long. In DNA, the CDR3 is TGTGCCAGTAGTATTTTGCCAGGGGTTTGGAACACTGAAGCTTTCTTT. It codes for CASSILPGVWNTEAFF.